This T cell receptor (beta chain) was recovered during a study of blood T cell repertoires in COVID-19. Looking at the study overall: Whether acute or convalescent, the COVID-19 samples came from the United States, Italy and Spain. Sample material is recorded as cDNA or gDNA derived from T cells, B-cell-depleted T cells, or PBMCs.

Original analysis: Counts of nucleated cells, estimated from reference gene primer amplification, were obtained. The method was immunoSEQ multiplex PCR; TCRdb's version includes in-frame clones alone and lacks a portion of them. V and J calls plus clone size are reproduced from that table; the DNA served to infer D and trimming. The sample includes about 54,000 clones, around 84% seen only once; the top ten take around 2.5%. V gave up 1 base and J gave up 2 bases, with 8 bases separating them. The CDR3 has 15 amino acids. Germline V gene lookup returns CDR1 MDHEN and CDR2 SYDVKM. This clonotype was sampled from a man over 45 with acute or convalescent COVID-19. Sequenced: peripheral blood. This sequence joins TRBV28 and TRBJ2-2; no firm D call. The CDR3 here is CASSLLNSNTGELFF. As DNA, the CDR3 is TGTGCCAGCAGTTTATTGAACAGCAACACCGGGGAGCTGTTTTTT.